The 27 T cell receptor beta chains below were found in one sample sequenced in a study of T cells in Graves' hyperthyroidism and ophthalmopathy. Researchers amplified the TCR beta CDR3 regions from RNA transcripts. The HTBI primer set served for first-round RT-PCR of the TCR CDR3. One entry per CDR3 protein results from TCRdb running MiXCR on the multiplex PCR reads. Of about 600,000 distinct CDR3 sequences listed, roughly 15% are singletons. Sequencing input: blood. These receptors were taken from a woman aged 45-65 years with Graves' ophthalmopathy.

The chain has TRBV5-1 and TRBJ2-1, with D possibly TRBD1 on 5 matching bases. The CDR3 consists of 15 residues. CDR1 SGHRS and CDR2 YFSETQ come from the germline V gene. Deletions cut 0 bases from V and 8 bases from J, with 15 bases between. This CDR3 is CASSLAFRVVDEQFF. Written as DNA, the CDR3 is TGCGCCAGCAGCTTGGCCTTCAGGGTGGTCGATGAGCAGTTCTTC.

Ten or more counts support this clonotype. This chain joins TRBV2 and TRBJ2-7, with 7 bases lining up with TRBD2. Germline loops: CDR1 SNHLY, CDR2 FYNNEI. The CDR3 loop spans 14 amino acids. Trimming at V came to 3 bases and at J to 6 bases, leaving 8 bases not matched to a gene. Written as DNA, the CDR3 is TGTGCCAGCAGTGAGCTAGCGGCAAACCTCGAGCAGTACTTC. Translated, it gives CASSELAANLEQYF. Full variable domain (remainder filled in from reference TRBV2 and TRBJ2-7): EPEVTQTPSHQVTQMGQEVILRCVPISNHLYFYWYRQILGQKVEFLVSFYNNEISEKSEIFDDQFSVERPDGSNFTLKIRSTKLEDSAMYFCASSELAANLEQYFGPGTRLTVT.

The CDR3 DNA reads as TGTGCCAGCAGACGACTCCCCCCCAGGACTAGCGGGATCTACGAGCAGTACTTC. Its translation is CASRRLPPRTSGIYEQYF. This sequence joins TRBV27 and TRBJ2-7; 12 nucleotides line up with TRBD2. The germline V gene has CDR1 MNHEY and CDR2 SMNVEV (reference sequence). The CDR3 is 18 amino acids. V gave up 6 bases and J gave up 3 bases; unmatched junction bases: 15.

Ten or more counts support this clonotype. The chain couples TRBV6-1 to TRBJ1-1, with 10 bases aligning to TRBD1. The CDR3 spans 20 residues. Germline assignment: CDR1 MNHNS and CDR2 SASEGT. V shed 7 bases and J 0 bases; nucleotides not matched to a gene: 20. The chain's CDR3 is CASTKTTGGGRYSMNTEAFF. In DNA, the CDR3 is TGTGCCAGCACCAAAACGACAGGGGGCGGGCGGTATTCCATGAACACTGAAGCTTTCTTT.

This clonotype has only a few counts. The V call is TRBV5-6, the J call TRBJ2-1; 9 positions agree with TRBD1. V shed 10 bases, J shed 6 bases, and the junction held 14 bases outside the gene matches. This CDR3 has 15 residues. Germline-derived CDR1 and CDR2 are SGHDT and YYEEEE. For the CDR3, the DNA is TGTGCCGGCACCTTCCGGGACAGGGTCATCAATGAGCAGTTCTTC. This encodes CAGTFRDRVINEQFF.

CDR3 in DNA: TGTGCCAGCAGCCCCATGACGAGGGCAGGGGGGAACACCGGGGAGCTGTTTTTT. Protein sequence: CASSPMTRAGGNTGELFF. The V gene is TRBV3-1, the J gene TRBJ2-2; 7 positions agree with TRBD1. Losses at the gene ends were 4 bases for V and 1 base for J; bases not matched to a gene: 12. The CDR3 covers 18 residues. Looked up from germline, CDR1 is LGHDT and CDR2 is YNNKEL (reference sequence).

The V gene is TRBV29-1, the J gene TRBJ1-4; D ambiguous. The CDR3 is 11 amino acids. V was trimmed by 5 bases and J by 4 bases, leaving 5 bases between them. Germline CDR1 is SQVTM and CDR2 is ANQGSEA. CDR3 DNA sequence: TGCAGCGTTTTCGTTAATGAAAAACTGTTTTTT. The encoded protein is CSVFVNEKLFF. The full variable domain, in which reference TRBV29-1 and TRBJ1-4 provide the parts outside the CDR3, is SAVISQKPSRDICQRGTSLTIQCQVDSQVTMMFWYRQQPGQSLTLIATANQGSEATYESGFVIDKFPISRPNLTFSTLTVSNMSPEDSSIYLCSVFVNEKLFFGSGTQLSVL.

J is TRBJ1-1 and V is TRBV24-1, with D unclear. CDR1 is KGHDR and CDR2 is SFDVKD in the germline V gene. The CDR3 has 14 residues. The V gene lost 9 bases and the J gene lost 4 bases, with 17 bases spanning the gap. In DNA form, the CDR3 reads TGTGCCACCCGCCCCAATGGTGAGAGCACTGAAGCTTTCTTT. Protein: CATRPNGESTEAFF.

V usage is TRBV5-6 and J usage is TRBJ2-3; 11 nucleotides match TRBD2. With 0 bases clipped from V and 4 bases from J, the junction kept 7 bases outside the gene matches. The CDR3 is made up of 17 amino acids. Looked up from germline, CDR1 is SGHDT and CDR2 is YYEEEE. The DNA for the CDR3 is TGTGCCAGCAGCTTGGCAATTAGCGGGAGGGCCCCAGATACGCAGTATTTT. This encodes CASSLAISGRAPDTQYF.

The rearrangement links TRBV4-3 to TRBJ2-2, with D perhaps matching TRBD2 (5 bases). CDR1 LGHNA and CDR2 YSLEER come from the germline V gene. The CDR3 runs to 18 residues. Trimming cost V 2 bases and J 5 bases, with 21 bases left between them. DNA of the CDR3: TGCGCCAGCAGCCAACTGTCCCCTAGCTCAAGGAGGACCGGGGAGCTGTTTTTT. It is translated as CASSQLSPSSRRTGELFF.

Note on this clonotype: Being one base from a much bigger clone, this may be a read error. The V gene is TRBV11-3, the J gene TRBJ2-1; D gene ambiguous. The germline CDR1 and CDR2 sequences are SGHNT and YENEEA. The length of the CDR3 is 15 residues. Trimming removed 0 bases from V and 6 bases from J, with 12 bases in between. The CDR3 bases are TGTGCCAGCAGCTTAGAGAGGTCTGACGCCAATGAGCAGTTCTTC. Translating gives CASSLERSDANEQFF.

This clonotype was counted at least ten times. The J gene is TRBJ2-7, the V gene TRBV5-1; D call uncertain. From germline, CDR1 is SGHRS and CDR2 YFSETQ. The V and J ends lost 0 bases and 1 base respectively, with 11 bases between them. CDR3 size: 15 residues. CDR3 loop: CASSLGVVSSYEQYF. The CDR3 DNA is TGCGCCAGCAGCTTGGGGGTGGTGTCGTCCTACGAGCAGTACTTC.

This clonotype was observed a few times. This may arise from a read error, as a much more abundant clone is one base away. The chain employs TRBV20-1 and TRBJ1-2; 7 bases are shared with TRBD1. The CDR3 spans 12 residues. In germline, CDR1 is DFQATT, CDR2 SNEGSKA (reference sequence). After removal of 5 bases from V and 2 bases from J, the junction contained 2 bases not matched to a gene. The CDR3 here is CSAAQGNYGYTF. DNA for the CDR3: TGCAGTGCTGCACAGGGGAACTATGGCTACACCTTC.

This clonotype was detected many times. This sequence joins TRBV3-1 and TRBJ1-3; TRBD1 matches at 8 bases. V trimming: 3 bases; J trimming: 6 bases; junction bases outside the gene matches: 10. This CDR3 spans 16 amino acids. Germline V gene data show CDR1 as LGHDT and CDR2 as YNNKEL (reference sequence). CDR3 amino acids: CASSQLGQGTKNTIYF. The CDR3 bases are TGTGCCAGCAGCCAGCTCGGACAGGGAACGAAAAACACCATATATTTT.

There are a few counts of this clonotype. The chain couples TRBV30 to TRBJ1-1, with unresolved D. Trimming took 3 bases from V and 4 from J, leaving 12 bases between them. The V gene's germline CDR1 is GTSNPN and CDR2 SVGIG (reference sequence). The CDR3 is 13 amino acids. The CDR3, as DNA: TGTGCCTGGAGCCCCTCGGGTGGCACTGAAGCTTTCTTT. As protein: CAWSPSGGTEAFF. The full variable domain, completed using reference TRBV30 and TRBJ1-1, is SQTIHQWPATLVQPVGSPLSLECTVEGTSNPNLYWYRQAAGRGLQLLFYSVGIGQISSEVPQNLSASRPQDRQFILSSKKLLLSDSGFYLCAWSPSGGTEAFFGQGTRLTVV.

This clonotype was seen at least ten times. The CDR3 region is CASSPTTGSGNQPQHF. For the CDR3, the DNA is TGTGCCAGCTCACCAACGACAGGATCGGGCAATCAGCCCCAGCATTTT. The rearrangement joins TRBV18 to TRBJ1-5, with D tentatively TRBD1 (6 bases). CDR3 length: 16 amino acids. The germline V gene has CDR1 KGHSH and CDR2 LQKENI. V lost 2 bases, J lost 2 bases, and 13 bases lay in between.

This clonotype was seen just once. The chain is built from TRBV3-1 and TRBJ2-1; 8 nucleotides match TRBD2. V shed 5 bases and J 5 bases; nucleotides not matched to a gene: 11. The CDR3 covers 16 residues. Germline assignment: CDR1 LGHDT and CDR2 YNNKEL (reference sequence). For the CDR3, the DNA is TGTGCCAGCAGCTCGAAGGGCGGGGGGATCGACAATGAGCAGTTCTTC. Translating it yields CASSSKGGGIDNEQFF.

Of note for this clonotype: A clone one base away is much larger, so this may be a read error. The rearrangement links TRBV27 to TRBJ2-7, with D perhaps matching TRBD2 (6 bases). This CDR3 has 15 residues. With 5 bases removed from V and 7 bases from J, the gap between germline ends came to 21 bases. Germline CDR1 and CDR2: MNHEY and SMNVEV (reference sequence). CDR3 nucleotide sequence: TGTGCCAGCAGTGCCTCGCCGACGGGAGTAGGTGAGCAGTACTTC. This codes for CASSASPTGVGEQYF.

The chain employs TRBV7-8 and TRBJ1-2, with 9 positions matching TRBD1. CDR1 and CDR2 (germline): SGHVS, FQNEAQ. Trimming removed 6 bases from V and 1 base from J; junction bases left unmatched: 15. The CDR3 runs to 18 residues. The CDR3 loop is CASRPPGQGLPLNYGYTF. In DNA form, the CDR3 reads TGTGCCAGCAGGCCTCCGGGACAGGGACTCCCCCTTAACTATGGCTACACCTTC.

This clonotype was observed many times. This sequence joins TRBV7-2 and TRBJ2-3; 7 bases map to TRBD2. Trimming at V came to 6 bases and at J to 4 bases, leaving 13 bases not matched to a gene. The CDR3 contains 16 residues. Germline lookup yields CDR1 SGHTA and CDR2 FQGNSA. The CDR3 loop is CASSKDGEGLPDTQYF. CDR3 bases: TGTGCCAGCAGTAAGGACGGGGAGGGCCTCCCAGATACGCAGTATTTT.

The table lists this clonotype with many counts. CDR3 DNA sequence: TGTGCCAGCAGTTTAGTAGCGGGAGAGAGGAAGCAGTACTTC. Protein sequence: CASSLVAGERKQYF. The V call is TRBV28, the J call TRBJ2-7; 9 bases map to TRBD2. The CDR3 sequence is 14 residues long. With V trimmed by 2 bases and J by 8 bases, 7 bases remained unmatched. Germline CDR1 is MDHEN and CDR2 is SYDVKM.

This clonotype was observed at least ten times. This chain connects TRBV12-3 or TRBV12-4 to TRBJ2-7; tentative D call: TRBD2 (5 bases). Trimming shortened V by 3 bases and J by 5 bases, and 11 bases separated the two germline ends. This CDR3 spans 13 amino acids. The CDR3 DNA reads as TGTGCCAGCAGTTTCCGACGGGGAAACGAGCAGTACTTC. Encoded protein: CASSFRRGNEQYF.

The sample holds a few counts of this clonotype. The chain employs TRBV27 and TRBJ1-4, with a possible D match to TRBD1 (6 bases). Between the trimmed V and J ends, which lost 1 base and 7 bases, there was a span of 16 bases. The germline gives CDR1 MNHEY, CDR2 SMNVEV (reference sequence). The CDR3 totals 16 residues. The CDR3 spells CASSLWGGPSIEKLFF. The CDR3 nucleotides read TGTGCCAGCAGTTTATGGGGGGGGCCGTCTATTGAAAAACTGTTTTTT. The full variable domain, in which reference TRBV27 and TRBJ1-4 provide the parts outside the CDR3, is EAQVTQNPRYLITVTGKKLTVTCSQNMNHEYMSWYRQDPGLGLRQIYYSMNVEVTDKGDVPEGYKVSRKEKRNFPLILESPSPNQTSLYFCASSLWGGPSIEKLFFGSGTQLSVL.

This chain connects TRBV9 to TRBJ2-1; the D gene is possibly TRBD1 (6 bases). Between the trimmed V and J ends, which lost 3 bases and 5 bases, there was a span of 12 bases. Germline V gene lookup returns CDR1 SGDLS and CDR2 YYNGEE. The CDR3 sequence is 14 residues long. The chain's CDR3 is CASSDTGPNNEQFF. For the CDR3, the DNA is TGTGCCAGCAGCGACACAGGGCCGAACAATGAGCAGTTCTTC.

This clonotype has a handful of counts. The J gene is TRBJ2-1, the V gene TRBV6-2 or TRBV6-3, with D possibly matching TRBD2 (6 bases). The CDR3 consists of 16 residues. Germline assignment: CDR1 MNHEY and CDR2 SVGEGT. The V end lost 0 bases, the J end lost 12 bases, and 21 bases lay between the germline ends. DNA of the CDR3: TGTGCCAGCAGTTACTCGCCGGGACTCCTTAGCGATGGGCAGTTCTTC. Translating it yields CASSYSPGLLSDGQFF.

This clonotype occurred many times. V gene TRBV11-2 combines with J gene TRBJ1-2; D is unresolved. The V end was cut by 5 bases, the J end by 4 bases, with 11 bases between. This CDR3 region has 13 residues. Germline CDR1 SGHAT, CDR2 FQNNGV. Here the CDR3 DNA reads TGTGCCAGCAGCCACCGGGATTTCTATGGCTACACCTTC. This gives the protein CASSHRDFYGYTF. Combining the CDR3 with reference TRBV11-2 and TRBJ1-2 gives the whole variable domain EAGVAQSPRYKIIEKRQSVAFWCNPISGHATLYWYQQILGQGPKLLIQFQNNGVVDDSQLPKDRFSAERLKGVDSTLKIQPAKLEDSAVYLCASSHRDFYGYTFGSGTRLTVV.

J is TRBJ2-3 and V is TRBV7-2; TRBD2 matches at 14 bases. Germline V CDR1 and CDR2: SGHTA, FQGNSA. CDR3 length: 19 amino acids. The trim removed 0 bases at V and 3 bases at J, leaving 8 bases unmatched. CDR3 loop: CASSLAAGTSGSGTDTQYF. The CDR3 DNA follows: TGTGCCAGCAGCTTAGCTGCCGGGACTAGCGGGAGTGGAACAGATACGCAGTATTTT.